The 14 T cell receptor beta chains reported below all come from one sample, sequenced in a study of T cells in Graves' hyperthyroidism and ophthalmopathy. It was RNA transcripts that yielded the amplified TCR beta CDR3 regions. The HTBI primer set was used in a first-round RT-PCR of the TCR CDR3. In TCRdb, the multiplex PCR reads were re-called with MiXCR into one record per CDR3 protein. The sample holds approximately 300,000 distinct CDR3 sequences, roughly 19% seen once. The sample was blood. These TCRs come from a man aged 50-60 years with Graves' ophthalmopathy.

This clonotype was detected a few times. The chain employs TRBV10-3 and TRBJ1-1; D is ambiguous. From germline, CDR1 is ENHRY and CDR2 SYGVKD. Trimming pared 2 bases from V and 7 bases from J, leaving 11 bases between. This CDR3 comprises 13 residues. The CDR3 loop reads CAISERPGNEAFF. The CDR3 nucleotides are TGTGCCATCAGTGAGAGGCCGGGGAATGAAGCTTTCTTT.

Turning to this clonotype: The junction and the germline gene differ at one end; a read error may be behind it. The rearrangement uses TRBV20-1 and TRBJ1-3; D gene unclear. The CDR3 is made up of 16 amino acids. From germline, CDR1 is DFQATT and CDR2 SNEGSKA (reference sequence). CDR3 bases: TGCAGTGCCCCTTTCACTGGGTCAGGCTCTGGAAACGCCATATATTTT. Its translation: CSAPFTGSGSGNAIYF.

The chain couples TRBV30 to TRBJ2-6; maybe TRBD1 (6 bases). Germline V lookup: CDR1 GTSNPN, CDR2 SVGIG (reference sequence). This CDR3 comprises 15 residues. V was clipped by 4 bases and J by 0 bases, with 10 bases between them. DNA of the CDR3: TGTGCCTGGACAGGGGCCCTCTCTGGGGCCAACGTCCTGACTTTC. Its translation is CAWTGALSGANVLTF. Looking up the rest from reference TRBV30 and TRBJ2-6 gives the full variable domain: SQTIHQWPATLVQPVGSPLSLECTVEGTSNPNLYWYRQAAGRGLQLLFYSVGIGQISSEVPQNLSASRPQDRQFILSSKKLLLSDSGFYLCAWTGALSGANVLTFGAGSRLTVL.

This chain links TRBV5-5 with TRBJ1-5; no definite D call. Germline lookup yields CDR1 SGHKS and CDR2 YYEKEE (reference sequence). V was clipped by 0 bases and J by 2 bases, with 9 bases between them. The CDR3 totals 15 residues. In DNA form, the CDR3 reads TGTGCCAGCAGCTTGGGAGCCCGGGGCAATCAGCCCCAGCATTTT. Translating it yields CASSLGARGNQPQHF.

The sample holds many counts of this clonotype. This chain connects TRBV20-1 to TRBJ2-1; 13 bases match TRBD2. There are 15 residues in the CDR3. The germline gives CDR1 DFQATT, CDR2 SNEGSKA (reference sequence). With V trimmed by 4 bases and J by 1 base, 1 base remained unmatched. The CDR3 DNA follows: TGCAGTGCTAAGACTAGCGGGAGGTCCTACAATGAGCAGTTCTTC. Encoded protein: CSAKTSGRSYNEQFF.

This clonotype showed up just a few times. The chain recombines TRBV19 with TRBJ1-4, with unresolved D. The germline CDR1 and CDR2 sequences are LNHDA and SQIVND (reference sequence). This CDR3 contains 15 residues. Trimming stripped 7 bases from V and 0 bases from J, with 12 bases between. As DNA, the CDR3 is TGTGCCAGTACGAGACAAGTGGCAACTAATGAAAAACTGTTTTTT. As protein: CASTRQVATNEKLFF. The full variable domain, in which reference TRBV19 and TRBJ1-4 provide the parts outside the CDR3, is DGGITQSPKYLFRKEGQNVTLSCEQNLNHDAMYWYRQDPGQGLRLIYYSQIVNDFQKGDIAEGYSVSREKKESFPLTVTSAQKNPTAFYLCASTRQVATNEKLFFGSGTQLSVL.

Comments on this clonotype: This may stem from a read error, because a much larger clone lies one nucleotide away. V usage is TRBV10-2 and J usage is TRBJ2-7; 10 nucleotides match TRBD1. The CDR3 is 16 amino acids. Unmatched junction bases numbered 8, after V lost 6 bases and J lost 0 bases. Germline V gives CDR1 WSHSY, CDR2 SAAADI. DNA for the CDR3: TGCGCCAGCAGCGCTGGGACAGGGGTGGGCTCCTACGAGCAGTACTTC. The encoded protein is CASSAGTGVGSYEQYF.

This clonotype has only a few counts. This rearrangement joins TRBV7-2 to TRBJ1-2, with TRBD1 matching 7 bases. Germline V CDR1 and CDR2: SGHTA, FQGNSA. The CDR3 is made up of 14 amino acids. Germline trimming cut 5 bases from V and 3 bases from J; bases unmatched to any gene: 6. CDR3 sequence: CASSMTGRDYGYTF. The CDR3 bases are TGTGCCAGCAGCATGACAGGGCGCGACTATGGCTACACCTTC.

This clonotype was seen ten or more times. The rearrangement links TRBV20-1 to TRBJ2-2, with a tentative D call TRBD1 (6 bases). Per the germline V gene, CDR1 is DFQATT and CDR2 is SNEGSKA (reference sequence). The CDR3 loop spans 14 amino acids. Deletions cut 6 bases from V and 5 bases from J, with 16 bases between. For the CDR3, the DNA is TGCAGTGCACCCACCTCCGGACAGACCGGGGAGCTGTTTTTT. Encoded protein: CSAPTSGQTGELFF.

The rearrangement uses TRBV15 and TRBJ2-7, with a weak D call TRBD2 (5 bases). CDR3 length: 16 amino acids. V lost 5 bases and J lost 0, with 17 bases in between. Germline-derived CDR1 and CDR2 are LNHNV and YYDKDF (reference sequence). The CDR3 loop is CATSGIQSGGSYEQYF. The CDR3 DNA follows: TGTGCCACCAGCGGCATCCAGAGTGGAGGCTCCTACGAGCAGTACTTC. The whole variable domain, filled in from reference TRBV15 and TRBJ2-7, reads DAMVIQNPRYQVTQFGKPVTLSCSQTLNHNVMYWYQQKSSQAPKLLFHYYDKDFNNEADTPDNFQSRRPNTSFCFLDIRSPGLGDTAMYLCATSGIQSGGSYEQYFGPGTRLTVT.

This clonotype has at least ten counts. The V gene is TRBV5-1, the J gene TRBJ2-3, with 8 bases aligning to TRBD2. Germline CDR1 is SGHRS and CDR2 is YFSETQ. Unmatched junction bases numbered 12, after V lost 4 bases and J lost 5 bases. The CDR3 covers 16 residues. DNA of the CDR3: TGCGCCAGCAGCCTCAACAGCGGGAGTGTACAAGATACGCAGTATTTT. Protein sequence: CASSLNSGSVQDTQYF.

This clonotype was seen repeatedly, ten times or more. This chain connects TRBV2 to TRBJ1-1; 7 bases align to TRBD1. This CDR3 region has 15 residues. The junction had 11 bases not matched to a gene; V was cut back by 6 bases and J by 4 bases. Germline V CDR1 and CDR2: SNHLY, FYNNEI. CDR3 amino acids: CASSGDQGGSTEAFF. CDR3 in DNA: TGTGCCAGCAGCGGAGACCAGGGGGGTTCCACTGAAGCTTTCTTT.

The V gene is TRBV28, the J gene TRBJ2-7; unclear D gene. Germline V gene data show CDR1 as MDHEN and CDR2 as SYDVKM. V was shortened by 8 bases and J by 7 bases, with 9 bases between the two germline ends. The CDR3 contains 10 residues. The CDR3 loop is CASRQEEQYF. In DNA, the CDR3 is TGTGCCAGCCGTCAGGAAGAGCAGTACTTC.

This clonotype appeared once. The J gene is TRBJ2-3, the V gene TRBV2; possibly TRBD2 for D (5 bases). Germline CDR1 is SNHLY and CDR2 is FYNNEI. The CDR3 has 17 residues. Trimming pared 6 bases from V and 0 bases from J, leaving 19 bases between. CDR3 loop: CASSLRGISASTDTQYF. DNA of the CDR3: TGTGCCAGCAGCCTCCGCGGAATTAGCGCGAGCACAGATACGCAGTATTTT.